Shown below are 10 T cell receptor beta chains from a single sample sequenced in a study of control samples from healthy donors and cancer patients. TCRdb's table, derived via immunoSEQ multiplex PCR, lists solely in-frame clones and lacks some. In the table there are 100,000 to 150,000 clones, roughly 89% of which are singletons. Sequencing was carried out using blood. The receptors were gathered from a man between 18 and 29 years old in good health.

This clone has a single count. The V gene is TRBV19, the J gene TRBJ1-1; D ambiguous. The CDR3 is 14 residues long. Per germline, CDR1 LNHDA and CDR2 SQIVND (reference sequence). Trimming took 3 bases from V and 0 from J, leaving 8 bases between them. CDR3 protein: CASSIGRVNTEAFF. The CDR3 DNA is TGTGCCAGTAGTATCGGACGGGTGAACACTGAAGCTTTCTTT.

This clone showed up just a few times. The chain couples TRBV11-1 to TRBJ2-3; 9 bases map to TRBD2. Germline lookup yields CDR1 SGHAT and CDR2 FQDESV (reference sequence). The CDR3 has 16 residues. The ends lost 7 bases at V and 4 bases at J; junction bases unmatched: 12. DNA for the CDR3: TGTGCCAGCACCCCACTCTCGGGCGGGGGGGCAGATACGCAGTATTTT. Residues: CASTPLSGGGADTQYF.

The V call is TRBV12-5, the J call TRBJ1-1, with 11 bases lining up with TRBD1. The V gene end was trimmed by 4 bases and the J gene end by 6 bases; junction bases not matched to a gene: 1. The CDR3 has 13 amino acids. CDR1 LGHNT and CDR2 FRNRAP come from the germline V gene. CDR3 sequence (DNA): TGTGCTAGTGGTTGGGGACAGGGGGCTGAAGCTTTCTTT. Its translation: CASGWGQGAEAFF.

The rearrangement links TRBV4-1 to TRBJ1-1; D gene unclear. The ends were cut back, 1 base at V and 3 bases at J, with 12 bases in the middle. Germline loops: CDR1 MGHRA, CDR2 YSYEKL. This CDR3 contains 15 residues. Here the CDR3 DNA reads TGCGCCAGCAGCCAAGCCTTTGTGGACCACACTGAAGCTTTCTTT. It codes for CASSQAFVDHTEAFF.

Concerning this clone itself: The same CDR3 also results from other DNA sequences found in this sample. The V and J genes are TRBV3-1 (or the pseudogene TRBV3-2) and TRBJ2-3, with TRBD2 matching 13 bases. Germline CDR1 reads LGHDT; CDR2 reads YNNKEL (reference sequence). The CDR3 has 16 residues. Trimming cost V 3 bases and J 2 bases; bases outside gene matches: 2. Here the CDR3 reads CASSQGTSGATDTQYF. The CDR3 DNA reads TGTGCCAGCAGCCAGGGGACTAGCGGGGCCACAGATACGCAGTATTTT.

This rearrangement joins TRBV4-2 to TRBJ2-7; the match to TRBD2 covers 9 bases. The CDR3 spans 15 residues. After removal of 1 base from V and 10 bases from J, the junction contained 11 bases not matched to a gene. Germline lookup yields CDR1 LGHNA and CDR2 YNFKEQ. DNA for the CDR3: TGTGCCAGCAGCCAAGTATTCGGCGGGGGGGCAAGACAGTACTTC. Translating gives CASSQVFGGGARQYF.

The CDR3 is CASSPSPDTQYF. In DNA form, the CDR3 reads TGTGCCAGCTCACCATCCCCAGATACGCAGTATTTT. V usage is TRBV18 and J usage is TRBJ2-3; D is uncertain. The ends were cut back, 2 bases at V and 4 bases at J, with 4 bases in the middle. Per the germline V gene, CDR1 is KGHSH and CDR2 is LQKENI. This CDR3 is built from 12 residues. Using reference TRBV18 and TRBJ2-3 for the parts outside the CDR3, the full variable domain is NAGVMQNPRHLVRRRGQEARLRCSPMKGHSHVYWYRQLPEEGLKFMVYLQKENIIDESGMPKERFSAEFPKEGPSILRIQQVVRGDSAAYFCASSPSPDTQYFGPGTRLTVL.

The chain couples TRBV12-3 or TRBV12-4 to TRBJ1-2; D is undetermined. The CDR3 length is 12 residues. Trimming left V 8 bases short and J 2 bases short, with 9 bases between. In DNA, the CDR3 is TGTGCCAGCTCCAATCCAAACTATGGCTACACCTTC. Translated: CASSNPNYGYTF.

The rearrangement joins TRBV6-4 to TRBJ1-1, with unresolved D. Germline CDR1 MRHNA, CDR2 SNTAGT. Trimming removed 6 bases from V and 1 base from J, with 12 bases in between. This CDR3 region has 14 residues. The CDR3: CASSPRPGNTEAFF. The CDR3 DNA sequence: TGTGCCAGCAGCCCCCGACCCGGGAACACTGAAGCTTTCTTT.

The rearrangement links TRBV27 to TRBJ2-1; the D gene is possibly TRBD1 (5 bases). The CDR3 runs to 14 residues. Germline V lookup: CDR1 MNHEY, CDR2 SMNVEV (reference sequence). Deletions cut 3 bases from V and 8 bases from J, with 14 bases between. As DNA, the CDR3 is TGTGCCAGCAGTTTCCGAGAAGTAGGGGATGAGCAGTTCTTC. Its protein product is CASSFREVGDEQFF.